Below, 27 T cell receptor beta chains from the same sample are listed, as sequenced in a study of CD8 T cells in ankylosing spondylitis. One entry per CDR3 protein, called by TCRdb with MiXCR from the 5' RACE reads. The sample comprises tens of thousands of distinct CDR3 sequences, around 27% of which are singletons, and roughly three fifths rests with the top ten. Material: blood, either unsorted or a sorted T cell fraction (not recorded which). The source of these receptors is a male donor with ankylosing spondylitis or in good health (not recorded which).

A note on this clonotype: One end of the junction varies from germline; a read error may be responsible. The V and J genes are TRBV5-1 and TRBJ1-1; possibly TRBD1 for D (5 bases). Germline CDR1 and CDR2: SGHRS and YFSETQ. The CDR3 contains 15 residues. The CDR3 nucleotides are TGCGCCAGCACCTTGGGGGGAGGCGCGGGCACTGAAGCTTTCTTT. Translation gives CASTLGGGAGTEAFF.

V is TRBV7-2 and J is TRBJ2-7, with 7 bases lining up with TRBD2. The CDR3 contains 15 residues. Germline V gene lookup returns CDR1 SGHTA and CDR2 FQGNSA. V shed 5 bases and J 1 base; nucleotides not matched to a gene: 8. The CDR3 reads CASSLNYSGSYEQYV. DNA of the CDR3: TGTGCCAGCAGCCTCAATTATAGCGGGTCCTACGAGCAGTACGTC.

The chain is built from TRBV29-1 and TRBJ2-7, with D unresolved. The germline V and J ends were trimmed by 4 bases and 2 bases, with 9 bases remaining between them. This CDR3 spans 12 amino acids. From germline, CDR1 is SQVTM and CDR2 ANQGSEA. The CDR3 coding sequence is TGCAGCGTTGGGACGCAAACCTACGAGCAGTACTTC. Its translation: CSVGTQTYEQYF.

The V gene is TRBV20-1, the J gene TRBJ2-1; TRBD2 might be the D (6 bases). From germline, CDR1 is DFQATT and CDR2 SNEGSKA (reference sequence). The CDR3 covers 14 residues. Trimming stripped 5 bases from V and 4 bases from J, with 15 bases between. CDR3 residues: CSAQRGTRYNEQFF. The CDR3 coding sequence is TGCAGTGCTCAACGGGGGACGAGATACAATGAGCAGTTCTTC.

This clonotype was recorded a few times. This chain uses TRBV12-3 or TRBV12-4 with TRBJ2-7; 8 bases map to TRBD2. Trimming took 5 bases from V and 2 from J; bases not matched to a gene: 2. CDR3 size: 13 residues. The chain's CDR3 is CASSRGGPYEQYV. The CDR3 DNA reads TGTGCCAGCAGTCGGGGGGGACCCTACGAGCAGTACGTC.

The CDR3 DNA reads TGTGCCAGCAGTTTCGGGGGGGGGAGCAATCAGCCCCAGCATTTT. Its protein is CASSFGGGSNQPQHF. The chain joins TRBV12-3 or TRBV12-4 to TRBJ1-5; D is possibly TRBD1 (5 bases). Trimming shortened V by 3 bases and J by 1 base, and 10 bases separated the two germline ends. The CDR3 runs to 15 residues.

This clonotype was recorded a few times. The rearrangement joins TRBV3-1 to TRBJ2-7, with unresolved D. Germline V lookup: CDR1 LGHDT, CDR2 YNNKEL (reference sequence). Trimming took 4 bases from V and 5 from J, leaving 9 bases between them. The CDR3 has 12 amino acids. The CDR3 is CASSLGRDEQYV. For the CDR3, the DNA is TGTGCCAGCAGCCTTGGACGAGACGAGCAGTACGTC.

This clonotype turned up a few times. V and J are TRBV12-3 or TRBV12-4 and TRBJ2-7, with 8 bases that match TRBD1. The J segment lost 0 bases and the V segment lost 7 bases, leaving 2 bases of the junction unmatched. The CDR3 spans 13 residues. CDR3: CASNRGSSYEQYV. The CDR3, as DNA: TGTGCCAGCAACAGGGGGAGCTCCTACGAGCAGTACGTC.

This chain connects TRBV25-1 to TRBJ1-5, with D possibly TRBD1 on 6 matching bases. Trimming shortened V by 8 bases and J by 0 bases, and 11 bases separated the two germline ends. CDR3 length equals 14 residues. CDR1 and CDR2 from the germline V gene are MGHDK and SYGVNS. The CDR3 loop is CASGDTFSNQPQHF. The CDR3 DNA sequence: TGTGCCAGCGGGGACACTTTTAGCAATCAGCCCCAGCATTTT.

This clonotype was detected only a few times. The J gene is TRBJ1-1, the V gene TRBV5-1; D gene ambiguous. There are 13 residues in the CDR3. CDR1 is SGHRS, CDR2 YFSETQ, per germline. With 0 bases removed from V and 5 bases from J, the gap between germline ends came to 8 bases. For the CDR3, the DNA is TGCGCCAGCAGCTTGGGGGCGGGGACTGAAGCTTTCTTT. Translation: CASSLGAGTEAFF.

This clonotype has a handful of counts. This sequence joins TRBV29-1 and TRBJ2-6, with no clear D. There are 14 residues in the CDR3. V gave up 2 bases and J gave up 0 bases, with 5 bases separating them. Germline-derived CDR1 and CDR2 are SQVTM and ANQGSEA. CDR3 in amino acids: CSVERVSGANVLTF. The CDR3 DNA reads TGCAGCGTTGAAAGGGTCTCTGGGGCCAACGTCCTGACTTTC.

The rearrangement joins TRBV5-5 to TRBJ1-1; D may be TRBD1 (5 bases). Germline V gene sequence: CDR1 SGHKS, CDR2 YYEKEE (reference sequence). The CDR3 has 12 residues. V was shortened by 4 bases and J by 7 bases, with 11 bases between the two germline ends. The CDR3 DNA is TGTGCCAGCAGCATCCTCGGGGGTGAAGCTTTCTTT. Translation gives CASSILGGEAFF.

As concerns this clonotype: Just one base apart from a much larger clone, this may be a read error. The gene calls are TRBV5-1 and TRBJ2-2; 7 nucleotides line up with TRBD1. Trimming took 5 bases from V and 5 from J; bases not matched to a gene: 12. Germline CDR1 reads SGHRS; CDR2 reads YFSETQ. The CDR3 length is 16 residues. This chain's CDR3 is CASRWQYRGGTGELFF. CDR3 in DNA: TGCGCCAGCAGATGGCAATACAGGGGCGGAACCGGGGAGCTGTTTTTT. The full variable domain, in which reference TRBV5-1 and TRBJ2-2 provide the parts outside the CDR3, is KAGVTQTPRYLIKTRGQQVTLSCSPISGHRSVSWYQQTPGQGLQFLFEYFSETQRNKGNFPGRFSGRQFSNSRSEMNVSTLELGDSALYLCASRWQYRGGTGELFFGEGSRLTVL.

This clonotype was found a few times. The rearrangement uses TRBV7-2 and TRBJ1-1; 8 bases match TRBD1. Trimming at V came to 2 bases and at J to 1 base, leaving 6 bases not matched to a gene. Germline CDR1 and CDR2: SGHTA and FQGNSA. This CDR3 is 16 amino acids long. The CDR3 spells CASSLSRTGQNTEAFF. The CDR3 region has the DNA TGTGCCAGCAGCTTATCGCGGACAGGGCAGAACACTGAAGCTTTCTTT.

CDR3 DNA sequence: TGCAGTGCTAGACAGGGGAACACTGAAGCTTTCTTT. It is translated as CSARQGNTEAFF. This chain links TRBV20-1 with TRBJ1-1, with D tentatively TRBD1 (5 bases). The V gene's germline CDR1 is DFQATT and CDR2 SNEGSKA (reference sequence). The CDR3 extends over 12 amino acids. The V gene lost 2 bases and the J gene lost 1 base, with 5 bases spanning the gap.

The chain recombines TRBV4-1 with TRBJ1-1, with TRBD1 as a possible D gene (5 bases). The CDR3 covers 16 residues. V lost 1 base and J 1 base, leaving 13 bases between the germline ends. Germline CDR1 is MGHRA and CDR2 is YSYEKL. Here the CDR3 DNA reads TGCGCCAGCAGCCAAGCTGGCGGACATCCGAACACTGAAGCTTTCTTT. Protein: CASSQAGGHPNTEAFF.

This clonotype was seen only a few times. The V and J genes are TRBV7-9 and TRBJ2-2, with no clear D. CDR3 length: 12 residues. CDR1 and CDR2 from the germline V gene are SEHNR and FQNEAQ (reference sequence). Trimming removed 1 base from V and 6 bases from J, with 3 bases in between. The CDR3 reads CASSLGPGELFF. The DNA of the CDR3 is TGTGCCAGCAGCTTAGGCCCCGGGGAGCTGTTTTTT.

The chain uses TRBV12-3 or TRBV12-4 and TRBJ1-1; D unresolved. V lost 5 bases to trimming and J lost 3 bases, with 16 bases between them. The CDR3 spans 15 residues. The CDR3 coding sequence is TGTGCCAGCAGTCCGAGGCCATTTGTTGACACTGAAGCTTTCTTT. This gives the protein CASSPRPFVDTEAFF.

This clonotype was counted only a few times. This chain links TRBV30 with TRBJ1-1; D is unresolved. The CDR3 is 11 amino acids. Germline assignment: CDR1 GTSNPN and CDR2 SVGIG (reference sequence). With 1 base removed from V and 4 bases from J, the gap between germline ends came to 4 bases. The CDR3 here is CAWSEATEAFF. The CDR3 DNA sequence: TGTGCCTGGAGTGAAGCCACTGAAGCTTTCTTT.

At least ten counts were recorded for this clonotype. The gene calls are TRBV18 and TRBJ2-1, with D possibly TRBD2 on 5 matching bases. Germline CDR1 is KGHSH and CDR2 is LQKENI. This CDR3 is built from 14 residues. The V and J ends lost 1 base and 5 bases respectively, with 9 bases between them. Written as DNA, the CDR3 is TGTGCCAGCTCACCACGAGGGCAGGACAATGAGCAGTTCTTC. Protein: CASSPRGQDNEQFF.

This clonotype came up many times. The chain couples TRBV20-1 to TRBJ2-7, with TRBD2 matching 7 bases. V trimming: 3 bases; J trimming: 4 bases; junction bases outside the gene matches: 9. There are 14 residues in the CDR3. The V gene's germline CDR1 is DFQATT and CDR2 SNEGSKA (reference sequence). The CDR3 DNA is TGCAGTGCTAGTGTAAGCGGGAATACGTACGAGCAGTACTTC. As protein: CSASVSGNTYEQYF.

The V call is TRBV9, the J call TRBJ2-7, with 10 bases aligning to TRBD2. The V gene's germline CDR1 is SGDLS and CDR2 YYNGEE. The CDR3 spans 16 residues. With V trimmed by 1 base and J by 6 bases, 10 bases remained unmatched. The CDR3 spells CASSVLAGVETGEQYF. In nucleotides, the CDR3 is TGTGCCAGCAGCGTACTAGCGGGAGTGGAAACCGGCGAGCAGTACTTC. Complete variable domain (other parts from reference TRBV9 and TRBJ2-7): DSGVTQTPKHLITATGQRVTLRCSPRSGDLSVYWYQQSLDQGLQFLIQYYNGEERAKGNILERFSAQQFPDLHSELNLSSLELGDSALYFCASSVLAGVETGEQYFGPGTRLTVT.

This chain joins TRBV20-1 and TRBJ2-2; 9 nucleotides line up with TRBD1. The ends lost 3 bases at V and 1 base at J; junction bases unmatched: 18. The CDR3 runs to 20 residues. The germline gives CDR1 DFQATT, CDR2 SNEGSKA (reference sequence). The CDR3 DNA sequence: TGCAGTGCTAGCCTAGAGGTTGGGACAGGGAGCGTCGTGAACACCGGGGAGCTGTTTTTT. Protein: CSASLEVGTGSVVNTGELFF.

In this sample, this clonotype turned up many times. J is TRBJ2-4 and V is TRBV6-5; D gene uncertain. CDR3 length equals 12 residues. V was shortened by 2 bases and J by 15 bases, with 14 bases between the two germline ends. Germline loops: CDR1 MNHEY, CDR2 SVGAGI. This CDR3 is CASSYDRTSRYF. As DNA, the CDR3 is TGTGCCAGCAGTTACGACCGGACCAGTAGGTACTTC.

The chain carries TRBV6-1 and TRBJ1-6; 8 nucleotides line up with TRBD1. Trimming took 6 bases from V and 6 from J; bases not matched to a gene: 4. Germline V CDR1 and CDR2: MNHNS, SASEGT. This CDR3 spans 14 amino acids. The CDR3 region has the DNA TGTGCCAGCAGCCTCGGACAGGGTAATTCACCCCTCCACTTT. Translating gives CASSLGQGNSPLHF.

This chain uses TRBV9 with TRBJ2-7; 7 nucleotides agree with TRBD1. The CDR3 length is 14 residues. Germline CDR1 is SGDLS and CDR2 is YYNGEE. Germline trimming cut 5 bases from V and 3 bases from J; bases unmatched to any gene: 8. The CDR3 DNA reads TGTGCCAGCAGGGACCCGGGACAGAACTACGAGCAGTACTTC. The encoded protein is CASRDPGQNYEQYF.

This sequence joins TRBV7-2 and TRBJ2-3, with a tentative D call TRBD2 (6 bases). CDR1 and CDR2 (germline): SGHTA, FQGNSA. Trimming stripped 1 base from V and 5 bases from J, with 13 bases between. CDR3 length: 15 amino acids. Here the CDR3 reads CASSLDVAARDTQYF. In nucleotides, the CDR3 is TGTGCCAGCAGCTTAGACGTAGCGGCCCGAGATACGCAGTATTTT.